The clone carrying this TCR beta chain has a single count. Its target is unknown. Its ends do not fully match the called genes, so a read error is possible. The sample originates from a study of tumor and adjacent non-tumor tissue in lung cancer. As for the study in general: Histology: about a dozen adenocarcinoma, a couple of squamous cell carcinoma, 1 small cell lung cancer. Overall study findings and caveats: Compared with tumor, normal lung showed significantly lower TCR diversity. Tumor TCR diversity, when higher, was linked to shorter survival.

The germline gives CDR1 SGHAT, CDR2 FQNNGV. The CDR3 contains 13 residues. RNA was extracted from bulk tissue without any cell sorting. Newly diagnosed lung cancer patients had thoracic surgery in China, August–late 2014, without prior chemotherapy. The library came from three nested PCR rounds adapted from ARM-PCR protocols. TCRdb re-called the multiplex PCR reads through MiXCR, storing one row per CDR3 protein. The sample records 120,000 or so distinct CDR3 sequences, 66% being singletons. The TCR originated in a man aged 25 to 40 with non-small cell lung cancer. The chain is built from TRBV11-2 and TRBJ2-2; possibly TRBD1 or TRBD2 for D (5 bases each). The sample taken for sequencing was lung tumor tissue. DNA of the CDR3: TGTGCCGGCAGCTTAGATGGGACCGGGGAGCTGTCTTTT. This sequence encodes CAGSLDGTGELSF.